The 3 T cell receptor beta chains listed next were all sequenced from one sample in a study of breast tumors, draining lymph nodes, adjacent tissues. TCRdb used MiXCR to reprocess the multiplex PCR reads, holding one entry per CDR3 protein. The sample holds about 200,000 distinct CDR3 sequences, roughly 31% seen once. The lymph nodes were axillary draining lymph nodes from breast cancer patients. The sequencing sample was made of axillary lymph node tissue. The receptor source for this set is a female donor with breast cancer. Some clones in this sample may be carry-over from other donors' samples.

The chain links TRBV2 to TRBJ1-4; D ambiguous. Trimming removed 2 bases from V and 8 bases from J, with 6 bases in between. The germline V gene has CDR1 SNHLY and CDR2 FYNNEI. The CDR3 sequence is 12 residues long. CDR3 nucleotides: TGTGCCAGCAGTGAATTGGGGGAAAAACTGTTTTTT. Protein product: CASSELGEKLFF.

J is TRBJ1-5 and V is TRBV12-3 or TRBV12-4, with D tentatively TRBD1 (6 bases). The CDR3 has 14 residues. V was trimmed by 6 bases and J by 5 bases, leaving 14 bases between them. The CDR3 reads CASRTGTTDQPQHF. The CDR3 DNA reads TGTGCCAGCAGGACCGGGACAACCGATCAGCCCCAGCATTTT.

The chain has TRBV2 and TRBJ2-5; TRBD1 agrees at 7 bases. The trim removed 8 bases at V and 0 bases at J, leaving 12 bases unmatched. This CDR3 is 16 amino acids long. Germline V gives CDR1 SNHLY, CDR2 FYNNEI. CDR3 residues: CASATEGAWYQETQYF. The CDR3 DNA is TGTGCCAGCGCTACAGAGGGGGCCTGGTACCAAGAGACCCAGTACTTC. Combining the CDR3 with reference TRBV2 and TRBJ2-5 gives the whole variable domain EPEVTQTPSHQVTQMGQEVILRCVPISNHLYFYWYRQILGQKVEFLVSFYNNEISEKSEIFDDQFSVERPDGSNFTLKIRSTKLEDSAMYFCASATEGAWYQETQYFGPGTRLLVL.